The 20 T cell receptor beta chains presented below share a single source sample, sequenced in a study of T cell responses to AZD1222 COVID-19 vaccine. Some clones are missing from TCRdb's copy, which holds only in-frame ones; the method was immunoSEQ multiplex PCR. The table shows around 61,000 clones, with around 85% occurring only once. Material: peripheral blood, obtained on day 0 of AZD1222 vaccination. Receptor source: an adult in good health.

The chain is built from TRBV19 and TRBJ2-7; D is undetermined. V was cut by 0 bases and J by 0 bases, with 6 bases left in between. This CDR3 region has 14 residues. CDR1 and CDR2 (germline): LNHDA, SQIVND (reference sequence). CDR3 protein: CASSIDLGSYEQYF. In DNA form, the CDR3 reads TGTGCCAGTAGTATAGACCTTGGCTCCTACGAGCAGTACTTC.

The chain recombines TRBV2 with TRBJ1-4; the D is unclear. The germline V and J ends were trimmed by 3 bases and 7 bases, with 12 bases remaining between them. Germline V gene lookup returns CDR1 SNHLY and CDR2 FYNNEI. The CDR3 is made up of 14 amino acids. The CDR3 spells CASSDVVVGEKLFF. The CDR3 coding sequence is TGTGCCAGCAGTGATGTAGTGGTCGGTGAAAAACTGTTTTTT.

CDR3 amino acids: CASSDRIQETQYF. The CDR3 DNA follows: TGTGCCAGCAGTGACAGGATCCAAGAGACCCAGTACTTC. The rearrangement uses TRBV6-1 and TRBJ2-5; D not certain. There are 13 residues in the CDR3. The germline V gene encodes CDR1 MNHNS and CDR2 SASEGT. Trimming cost V 3 bases and J 1 base, with 6 bases left between them.

The CDR3: CASSSGQNSPLHF. In DNA form, the CDR3 reads TGTGCCAGCAGCTCGGGGCAAAATTCACCCCTCCACTTT. The J gene is TRBJ1-6, the V gene TRBV5-4; a possible D gene is TRBD1 (5 bases). Germline loops: CDR1 SGHNT, CDR2 YYREEE (reference sequence). V shed 3 bases and J shed 7 bases, with 8 bases lying between them. The length of the CDR3 is 13 residues.

This chain links TRBV29-1 with TRBJ2-1; weak D call: TRBD2 (6 bases). CDR1 SQVTM and CDR2 ANQGSEA come from the germline V gene. This CDR3 spans 13 amino acids. Trimming left V 8 bases short and J 4 bases short, with 15 bases between. This CDR3 is CSSDGSLYNEQFF. The DNA for the CDR3 is TGCAGCTCCGACGGGAGTCTATACAATGAGCAGTTCTTC.

The chain joins TRBV5-1 to TRBJ1-2, with a possible D match to TRBD1 (5 bases). Germline CDR1 is SGHRS and CDR2 is YFSETQ. V was shortened by 0 bases and J by 7 bases, with 16 bases between the two germline ends. The CDR3 consists of 15 residues. CDR3 DNA: TGCGCCAGCAGCTTGGAGGGACGGCTATTTCGTGGCTACACCTTC. Translated: CASSLEGRLFRGYTF.

The chain couples TRBV15 to TRBJ1-4; D gene unclear. V was clipped by 0 bases and J by 4 bases, with 9 bases between them. The length of the CDR3 is 15 residues. Germline V gene sequence: CDR1 LNHNV, CDR2 YYDKDF (reference sequence). The CDR3 coding sequence is TGTGCCACCAGCAGAGATAAGGGCTATAATGAAAAACTGTTTTTT. This translates into CATSRDKGYNEKLFF.

This sequence joins TRBV2 and TRBJ1-6, with no clear D. There are 16 residues in the CDR3. Trimming removed 1 base at V and 7 bases at J, with 14 bases between. CDR1 and CDR2 from the germline V gene are SNHLY and FYNNEI. Written as DNA, the CDR3 is TGTGCCAGCAGTGAAGGGGCCCTCTCCCGAAATTCACCCCTCCACTTT. Residues: CASSEGALSRNSPLHF.

V is TRBV6-5 and J is TRBJ2-7; 7 nucleotides agree with TRBD1. V trimming: 7 bases; J trimming: 1 base; junction bases outside the gene matches: 1. Germline V CDR1 and CDR2: MNHEY, SVGAGI. This CDR3 comprises 12 residues. The CDR3 region is CASKQGSYEQYF. The CDR3 nucleotides read TGTGCCAGCAAACAGGGGTCCTACGAGCAGTACTTC.

The chain links TRBV5-6 to TRBJ2-7; D ambiguous. Trimming removed 1 base from V and 3 bases from J, with 5 bases in between. Germline V CDR1 and CDR2: SGHDT, YYEEEE. This CDR3 contains 12 residues. The CDR3 is CASSLYHYEQYF. Here the CDR3 DNA reads TGTGCCAGCAGCTTGTATCACTACGAGCAGTACTTC.

This chain links TRBV6-5 with TRBJ2-7; 7 positions match TRBD1. This CDR3 spans 15 amino acids. J lost 4 bases, V lost 6 bases, and 12 bases had no gene match. Germline V gene lookup returns CDR1 MNHEY and CDR2 SVGAGI. As DNA, the CDR3 is TGTGCCAGCAGGTCCTACAGGGGACCCTTTTACGAGCAGTACTTC. It yields the protein CASRSYRGPFYEQYF.

This chain uses TRBV13 with TRBJ1-1, with D perhaps matching TRBD1 (5 bases). The length of the CDR3 is 15 residues. V dropped 3 bases and J dropped 1 base, with 12 bases sitting between them. The V gene's germline CDR1 is PRHDT and CDR2 FYEKMQ (reference sequence). This CDR3 reads CASSFNRGGNTEAFF. The CDR3 coding sequence is TGTGCCAGCAGCTTCAACCGTGGGGGGAACACTGAAGCTTTCTTT.

The genes are TRBV13 and TRBJ1-2; weak D call: TRBD1 (5 bases). The CDR3 runs to 11 residues. Germline V gene sequence: CDR1 PRHDT, CDR2 FYEKMQ (reference sequence). Deletions cut 3 bases from V and 10 bases from J, with 9 bases between. The CDR3 region has the DNA TGTGCCAGCAGCTTGACGACAGACTACACCTTC. Residues: CASSLTTDYTF.

This clone was seen a handful of times. CDR3 in amino acids: CASSMKTHQGINYGYTF. The CDR3 DNA sequence: TGTGCCAGTAGTATGAAAACCCACCAGGGGATAAACTATGGCTACACCTTC. The chain recombines TRBV19 with TRBJ1-2; the D gene is possibly TRBD1 (6 bases). Per germline, CDR1 LNHDA and CDR2 SQIVND (reference sequence). V lost 3 bases, J lost 2 bases, and 19 bases lay in between. CDR3 size: 17 residues. The entire variable domain, with the rest obtained from reference TRBV19 and TRBJ1-2, is as follows: DGGITQSPKYLFRKEGQNVTLSCEQNLNHDAMYWYRQDPGQGLRLIYYSQIVNDFQKGDIAEGYSVSREKKESFPLTVTSAQKNPTAFYLCASSMKTHQGINYGYTFGSGTRLTVV.

The chain employs TRBV7-6 and TRBJ1-4, with D tentatively TRBD1 (5 bases). In germline, CDR1 is SGHVS, CDR2 FNYEAQ. Trimming cost V 1 base and J 8 bases, with 14 bases left between them. CDR3 length: 15 amino acids. The CDR3 DNA reads TGTGCCAGCAGCTTAGGACACAGGCCTCGGGAAAAACTGTTTTTT. Its protein is CASSLGHRPREKLFF.

The V call is TRBV7-6, the J call TRBJ1-5, with no clear D. The CDR3 extends over 15 amino acids. Germline V gives CDR1 SGHVS, CDR2 FNYEAQ. V lost 2 bases, J lost 2 bases, and 10 bases lay in between. The CDR3 DNA reads as TGTGCCAGCAGCTTATCACTGGACGGCAATCAGCCCCAGCATTTT. Protein sequence: CASSLSLDGNQPQHF.

The V and J genes are TRBV15 and TRBJ1-1; no definite D call. The germline CDR1 and CDR2 sequences are LNHNV and YYDKDF (reference sequence). The CDR3 is made up of 14 amino acids. Trimming left V 0 bases short and J 8 bases short, with 13 bases between. The CDR3 sequence is CATSRDRLPGEAFF. The CDR3, as DNA: TGTGCCACCAGCAGAGATAGGCTGCCGGGGGAAGCTTTCTTT.

The CDR3 here is CASSQNRGWANTEAFF. DNA for the CDR3: TGTGCCAGCAGCCAAAACAGGGGATGGGCAAACACTGAAGCTTTCTTT. The rearrangement links TRBV3-1 (or the pseudogene TRBV3-2) to TRBJ1-1; 7 bases agree with TRBD1. Germline CDR1 and CDR2: LGHDT and YNNKEL (reference sequence). The CDR3 spans 16 residues. Trimming removed 2 bases from V and 2 bases from J; junction bases left unmatched: 8.

This clone appeared many times. The chain recombines TRBV2 with TRBJ1-5, with D unresolved. This CDR3 is 14 amino acids long. Trimming removed 7 bases at V and 0 bases at J, with 10 bases between. Germline-derived CDR1 and CDR2 are SNHLY and FYNNEI. The CDR3 sequence is CASKVDHSNQPQHF. CDR3 in DNA: TGTGCCAGCAAGGTAGACCATAGCAATCAGCCCCAGCATTTT.

The V call is TRBV27, the J call TRBJ2-3; no definite D call. Germline CDR1 and CDR2: MNHEY and SMNVEV (reference sequence). Trimming took 2 bases from V and 0 from J, leaving 9 bases between them. There are 15 residues in the CDR3. CDR3 amino acids: CASSLLVPSTDTQYF. As DNA, the CDR3 is TGTGCCAGCAGTTTACTAGTTCCTAGCACAGATACGCAGTATTTT.